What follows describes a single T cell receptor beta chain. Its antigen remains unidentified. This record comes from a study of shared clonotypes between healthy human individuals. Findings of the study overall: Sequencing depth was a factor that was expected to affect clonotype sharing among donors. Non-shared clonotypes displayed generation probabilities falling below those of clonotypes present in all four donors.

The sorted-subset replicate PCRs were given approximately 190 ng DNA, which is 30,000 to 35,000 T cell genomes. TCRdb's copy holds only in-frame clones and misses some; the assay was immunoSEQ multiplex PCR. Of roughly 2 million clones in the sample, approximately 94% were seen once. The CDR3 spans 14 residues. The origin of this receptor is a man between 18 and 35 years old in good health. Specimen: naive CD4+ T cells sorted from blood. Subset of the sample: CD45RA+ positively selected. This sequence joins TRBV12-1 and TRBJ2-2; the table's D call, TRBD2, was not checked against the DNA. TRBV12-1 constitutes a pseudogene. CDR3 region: CASAAGGSTGELFF. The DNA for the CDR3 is TGTGCCAGCGCCGCGGGAGGGAGCACCGGGGAGCTGTTTTTT.